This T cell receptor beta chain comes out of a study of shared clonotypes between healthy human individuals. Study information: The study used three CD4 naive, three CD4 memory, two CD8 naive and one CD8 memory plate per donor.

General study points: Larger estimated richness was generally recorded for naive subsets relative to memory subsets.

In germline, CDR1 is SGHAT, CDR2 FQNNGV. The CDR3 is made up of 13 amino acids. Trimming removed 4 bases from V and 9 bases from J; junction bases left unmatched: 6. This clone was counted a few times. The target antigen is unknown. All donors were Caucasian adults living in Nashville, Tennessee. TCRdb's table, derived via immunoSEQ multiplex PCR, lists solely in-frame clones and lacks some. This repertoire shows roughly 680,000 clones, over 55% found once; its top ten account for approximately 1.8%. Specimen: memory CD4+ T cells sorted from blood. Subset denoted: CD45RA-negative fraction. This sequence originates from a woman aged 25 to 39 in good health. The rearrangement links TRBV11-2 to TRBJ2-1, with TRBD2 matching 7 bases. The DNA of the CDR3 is TGTGCCAGCAGCTCCCCGGCGGGGGTTGAGCAGTTCTTC. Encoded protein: CASSSPAGVEQFF.